This T cell receptor beta chain derives from a study of beta chain features in type 1 diabetes. Comments on this clone: Its antigen is unidentified.

Expressed TCRB transcripts got sequenced, as all isolated RNA was reverse transcribed. The table came from immunoSEQ multiplex PCR; TCRdb's copy has only in-frame clones and leaves some out. This sample has about 340,000 clones, with approximately 12% found just once. In germline, CDR1 is SGHRS, CDR2 YFSETQ. Losses at the gene ends were 0 bases for V and 6 bases for J; bases not matched to a gene: 8. There are 15 residues in the CDR3. Points from the study as a whole: In these data, an HLA type influence on TCRB rearrangement remained unresolved. The study found moderately but significantly shorter TCRB CDR3s in all four CD4+ subsets of Type 1 diabetes patients.

A heparinised blood draw that averaged about 100 mL was obtained once from each donor. CD4+ naive, central memory, regulatory and stem cell-like memory cells were sorted via CD45RO/CCR7/CD25/CD127/CD95/CD27. The specimen sequenced was naive CD4+ T cells from blood. This clonotype was obtained from a woman between 18 and 29 years old with type 1 diabetes. This rearrangement joins TRBV5-1 to TRBJ2-7; 8 nucleotides align to TRBD1. The CDR3 DNA is TGCGCCAGCAGCTTGGGGACAGGGCGCCTTCTCGAGCAGTACTTC. This gives the protein CASSLGTGRLLEQYF.